This TCR beta chain was identified during a study of T-cell memory formation after mild COVID-19. After removal of 1 base from V and 1 base from J, the junction contained 0 bases not matched to a gene. The CDR3 loop spans 15 amino acids. Germline V gene lookup returns CDR1 MGHRA and CDR2 YSYEKL. TCRdb re-analysed the 5' RACE reads in MiXCR, keeping a single row per CDR3 protein. Among around 250,000 distinct CDR3 sequences listed, 15% to 17% were seen once. The sample taken for sequencing was PBMCs or a T cell subset sorted from them (not recorded which). The genes are TRBV4-1 and TRBJ1-1; 10 bases map to TRBD1. The sequence was obtained from an adult woman who had mild COVID-19 (a few samples of this study predate the infection). Cell type and time point are not known. The CDR3 DNA reads TGCGCCAGCAGCCAAGGGACAGGGGGGAACACTGAAGCTTTCTTT. Amino acid sequence: CASSQGTGGNTEAFF.